This T cell receptor beta chain derives from a study of blood T cell repertoires in COVID-19. Study background: Acute and convalescent COVID-19 samples came from the United States, Italy and Spain. Sources were T cells, B-cell-depleted T cells, or PBMCs; the material itself was cDNA or gDNA.

This clone was seen repeatedly, ten times or more. V dropped 4 bases and J dropped 6 bases, with 13 bases sitting between them. CDR1 is SGHNT, CDR2 YYREEE, per germline (reference sequence). This CDR3 contains 14 residues. Authors' processing steps: It was from reference gene primer amplification that nucleated cell counts were estimated. Clones were sequenced by immunoSEQ multiplex PCR, and TCRdb holds only the in-frame ones, with some missing. The V and J calls and clone size come from that table; D and trimming were worked out from the DNA. The data hold under 150,000 clones, with about nine tenths observed a single time.

V gene TRBV5-4 combines with J gene TRBJ1-4; a possible D gene is TRBD1 (5 bases). The sequenced sample consisted of peripheral blood. The source of this sequence is a man aged 45 to 65 with active COVID-19. The CDR3 nucleotides are TGTGCCAGCAGCCGTTTTCAAGGGGATGAAAAACTGTTTTTT. It is translated as CASSRFQGDEKLFF.